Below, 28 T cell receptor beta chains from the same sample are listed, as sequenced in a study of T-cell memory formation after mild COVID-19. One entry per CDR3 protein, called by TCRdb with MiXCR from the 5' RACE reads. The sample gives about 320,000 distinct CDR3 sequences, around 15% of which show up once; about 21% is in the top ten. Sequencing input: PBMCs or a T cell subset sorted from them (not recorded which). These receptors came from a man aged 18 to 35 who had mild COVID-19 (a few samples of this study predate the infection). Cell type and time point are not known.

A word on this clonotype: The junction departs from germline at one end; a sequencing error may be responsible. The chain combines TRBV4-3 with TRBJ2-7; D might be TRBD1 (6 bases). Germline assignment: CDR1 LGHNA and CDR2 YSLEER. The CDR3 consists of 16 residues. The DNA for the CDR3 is TGCGCCAGCAGCAAAGATGGGCCAGGGGAAGGATACGAGCAGTACTTC. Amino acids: CASSKDGPGEGYEQYF.

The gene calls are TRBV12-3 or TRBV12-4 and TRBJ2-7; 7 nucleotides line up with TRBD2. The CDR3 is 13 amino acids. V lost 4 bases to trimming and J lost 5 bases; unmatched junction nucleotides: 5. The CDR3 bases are TGTGCCAGCAGTTGGGCGGGAGTAAACGAGCAGTACTTC. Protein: CASSWAGVNEQYF.

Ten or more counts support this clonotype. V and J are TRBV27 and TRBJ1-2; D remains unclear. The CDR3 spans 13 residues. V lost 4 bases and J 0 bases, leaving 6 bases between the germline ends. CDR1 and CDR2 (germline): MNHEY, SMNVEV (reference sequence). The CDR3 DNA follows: TGTGCCAGCAGTTCAGAAGCTAACTATGGCTACACCTTC. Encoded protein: CASSSEANYGYTF.

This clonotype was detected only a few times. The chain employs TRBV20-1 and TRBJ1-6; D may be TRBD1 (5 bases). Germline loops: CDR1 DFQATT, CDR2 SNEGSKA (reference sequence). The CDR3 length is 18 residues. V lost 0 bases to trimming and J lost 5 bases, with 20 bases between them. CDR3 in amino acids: CSARDHSRVRANNSPLHF. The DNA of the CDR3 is TGCAGTGCTAGAGACCATTCCAGGGTCAGGGCAAATAATTCACCCCTCCACTTT.

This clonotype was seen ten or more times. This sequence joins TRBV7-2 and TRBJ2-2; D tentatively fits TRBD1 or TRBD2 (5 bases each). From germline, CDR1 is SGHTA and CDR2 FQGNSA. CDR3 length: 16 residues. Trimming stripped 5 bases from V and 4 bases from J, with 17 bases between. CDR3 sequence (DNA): TGTGCCAGCAGCCCTCGGTGGGGGTCGGGCACCGGGGAGCTGTTTTTT. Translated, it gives CASSPRWGSGTGELFF.

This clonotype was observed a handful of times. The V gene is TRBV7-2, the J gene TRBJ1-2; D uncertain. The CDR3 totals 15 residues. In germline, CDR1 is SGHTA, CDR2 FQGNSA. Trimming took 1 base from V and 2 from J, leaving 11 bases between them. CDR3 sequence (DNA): TGTGCCAGCAGCTTAGTCGGTGGGGAAAACTATGGCTACACCTTC. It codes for CASSLVGGENYGYTF.

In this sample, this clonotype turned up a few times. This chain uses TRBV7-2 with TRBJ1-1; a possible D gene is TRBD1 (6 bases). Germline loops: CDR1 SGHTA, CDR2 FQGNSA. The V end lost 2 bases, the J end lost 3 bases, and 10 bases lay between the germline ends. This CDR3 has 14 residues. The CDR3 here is CASSLMRGDTEAFF. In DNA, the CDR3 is TGTGCCAGCAGCTTAATGAGGGGGGACACTGAAGCTTTCTTT. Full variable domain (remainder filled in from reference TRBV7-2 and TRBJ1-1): GAGVSQSPSNKVTEKGKDVELRCDPISGHTALYWYRQSLGQGLEFLIYFQGNSAPDKSGLPSDRFSAERTGGSVSTLTIQRTQQEDSAVYLCASSLMRGDTEAFFGQGTRLTVV.

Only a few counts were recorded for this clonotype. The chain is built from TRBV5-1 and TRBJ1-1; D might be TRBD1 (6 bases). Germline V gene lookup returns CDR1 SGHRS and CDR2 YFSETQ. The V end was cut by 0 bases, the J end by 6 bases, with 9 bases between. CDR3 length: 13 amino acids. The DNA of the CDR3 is TGCGCCAGCAGCTTGGGACAGGACGCTGAAGCTTTCTTT. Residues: CASSLGQDAEAFF.

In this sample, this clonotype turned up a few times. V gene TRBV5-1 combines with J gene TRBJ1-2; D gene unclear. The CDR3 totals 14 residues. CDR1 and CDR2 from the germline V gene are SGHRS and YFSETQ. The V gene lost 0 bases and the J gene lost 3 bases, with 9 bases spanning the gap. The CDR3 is CASSLGDPDYGYTF. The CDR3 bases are TGCGCCAGCAGCTTGGGCGACCCAGACTATGGCTACACCTTC.

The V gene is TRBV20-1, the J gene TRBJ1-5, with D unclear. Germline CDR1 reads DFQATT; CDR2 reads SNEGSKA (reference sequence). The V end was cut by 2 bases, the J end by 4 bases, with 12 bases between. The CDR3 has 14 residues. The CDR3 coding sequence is TGCAGTGCTAGACTTCTCTCAGCTAATCAGCCCCAGCATTTT. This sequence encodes CSARLLSANQPQHF.

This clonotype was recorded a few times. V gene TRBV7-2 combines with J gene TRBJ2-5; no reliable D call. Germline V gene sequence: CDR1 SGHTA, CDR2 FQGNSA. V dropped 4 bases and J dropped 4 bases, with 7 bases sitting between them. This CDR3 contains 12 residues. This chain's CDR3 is CASSWAGETQYF. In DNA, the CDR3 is TGTGCCAGCAGCTGGGCAGGAGAGACCCAGTACTTC.

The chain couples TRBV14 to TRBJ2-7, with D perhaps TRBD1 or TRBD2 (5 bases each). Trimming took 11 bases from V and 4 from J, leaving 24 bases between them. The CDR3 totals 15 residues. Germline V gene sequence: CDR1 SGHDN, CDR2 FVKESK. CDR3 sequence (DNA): TGTGCCGGGACCAGAGGCGACATCCCTACATACGAGCAGTACGTC. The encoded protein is CAGTRGDIPTYEQYV.

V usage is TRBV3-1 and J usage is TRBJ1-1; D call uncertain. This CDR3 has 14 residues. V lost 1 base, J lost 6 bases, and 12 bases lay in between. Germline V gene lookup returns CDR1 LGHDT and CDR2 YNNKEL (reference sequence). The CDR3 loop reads CASSQVPGFPEAFF. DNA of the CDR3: TGTGCCAGCAGCCAAGTCCCCGGATTCCCTGAAGCTTTCTTT.

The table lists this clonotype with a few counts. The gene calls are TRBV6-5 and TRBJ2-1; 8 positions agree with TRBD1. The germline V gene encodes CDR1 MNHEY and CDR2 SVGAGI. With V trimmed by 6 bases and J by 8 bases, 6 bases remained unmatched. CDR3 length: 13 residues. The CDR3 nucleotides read TGTGCCAGCAGGGCACAGGGGGGACATGAGCAGTTCTTC. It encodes CASRAQGGHEQFF.

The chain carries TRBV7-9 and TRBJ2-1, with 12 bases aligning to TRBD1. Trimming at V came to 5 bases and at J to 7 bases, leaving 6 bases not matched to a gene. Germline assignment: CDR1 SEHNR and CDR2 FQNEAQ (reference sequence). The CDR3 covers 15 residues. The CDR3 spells CASSQGQGANNEQFF. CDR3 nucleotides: TGTGCCAGCAGCCAGGGACAGGGGGCAAATAATGAGCAGTTCTTC.

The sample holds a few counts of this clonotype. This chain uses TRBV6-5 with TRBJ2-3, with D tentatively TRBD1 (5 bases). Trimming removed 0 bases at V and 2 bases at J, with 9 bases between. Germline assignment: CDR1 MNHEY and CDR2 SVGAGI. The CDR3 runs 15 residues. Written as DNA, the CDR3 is TGTGCCAGCAGTTACTCCCGTGGGGCCACAGATACGCAGTATTTT. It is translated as CASSYSRGATDTQYF.

The CDR3 spells CASTPPGRGNTIYF. The CDR3 DNA sequence: TGTGCCAGCACCCCCCCCGGAAGGGGGAACACCATATATTTT. V is TRBV12-3 or TRBV12-4 and J is TRBJ1-3, with D perhaps matching TRBD1 (6 bases). The CDR3 covers 14 residues. Trimming removed 7 bases at V and 7 bases at J, with 17 bases between.

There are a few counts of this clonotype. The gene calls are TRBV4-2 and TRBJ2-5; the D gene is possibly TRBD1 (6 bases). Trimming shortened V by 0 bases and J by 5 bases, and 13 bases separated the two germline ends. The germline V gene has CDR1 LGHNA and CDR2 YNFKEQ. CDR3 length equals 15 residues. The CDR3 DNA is TGTGCCAGCAGCCAAGACCGGTGGGGGCACGAGACCCAGTACTTC. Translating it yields CASSQDRWGHETQYF.

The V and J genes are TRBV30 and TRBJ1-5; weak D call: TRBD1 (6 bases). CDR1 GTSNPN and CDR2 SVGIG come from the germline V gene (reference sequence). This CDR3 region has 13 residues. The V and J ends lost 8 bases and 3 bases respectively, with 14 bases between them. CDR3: CAASGGANQPQHF. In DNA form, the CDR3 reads TGTGCCGCCTCTGGGGGGGCCAATCAGCCCCAGCATTTT.

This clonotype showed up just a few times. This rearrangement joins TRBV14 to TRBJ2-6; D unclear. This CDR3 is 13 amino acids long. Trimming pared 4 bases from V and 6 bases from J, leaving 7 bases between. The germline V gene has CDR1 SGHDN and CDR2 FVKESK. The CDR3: CASSRQTANVLTF. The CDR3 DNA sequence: TGTGCCAGCAGCCGGCAAACGGCCAACGTCCTGACTTTC.

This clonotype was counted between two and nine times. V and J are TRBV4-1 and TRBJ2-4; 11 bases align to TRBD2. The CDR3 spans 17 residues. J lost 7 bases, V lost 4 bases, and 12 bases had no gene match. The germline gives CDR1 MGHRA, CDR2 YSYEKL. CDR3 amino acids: CASSPGLAVLKGNIQYF. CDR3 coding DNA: TGCGCCAGCAGCCCGGGACTAGCGGTCCTGAAGGGTAACATTCAGTACTTC.

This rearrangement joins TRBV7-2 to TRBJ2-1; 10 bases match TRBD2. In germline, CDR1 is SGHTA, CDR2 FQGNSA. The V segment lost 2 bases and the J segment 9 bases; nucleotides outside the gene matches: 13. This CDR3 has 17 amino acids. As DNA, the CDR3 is TGTGCCAGCAGCTTATCAGTAGCGGGGGGATCGACGGGTGAGCAGTTCTTC. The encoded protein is CASSLSVAGGSTGEQFF.

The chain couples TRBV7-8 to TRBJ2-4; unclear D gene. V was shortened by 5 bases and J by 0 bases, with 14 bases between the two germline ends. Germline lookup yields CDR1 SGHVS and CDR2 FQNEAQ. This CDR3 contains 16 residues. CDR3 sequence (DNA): TGTGCCAGCAGCCTACGCACGGAGCTAGCCAAAAACATTCAGTACTTC. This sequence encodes CASSLRTELAKNIQYF.

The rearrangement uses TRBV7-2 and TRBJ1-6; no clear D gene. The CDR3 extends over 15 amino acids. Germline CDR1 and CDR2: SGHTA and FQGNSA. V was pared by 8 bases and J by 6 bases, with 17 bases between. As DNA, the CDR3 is TGTGCCAGCTCTCGGGGAATGGGGAGTAATTCACCCCTCCACTTT. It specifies CASSRGMGSNSPLHF.

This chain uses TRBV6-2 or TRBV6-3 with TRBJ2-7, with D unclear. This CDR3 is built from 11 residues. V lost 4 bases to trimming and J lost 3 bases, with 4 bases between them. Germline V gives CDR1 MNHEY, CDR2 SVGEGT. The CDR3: CASSWGYEQYV. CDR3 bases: TGTGCCAGCAGTTGGGGCTACGAGCAGTACGTC.

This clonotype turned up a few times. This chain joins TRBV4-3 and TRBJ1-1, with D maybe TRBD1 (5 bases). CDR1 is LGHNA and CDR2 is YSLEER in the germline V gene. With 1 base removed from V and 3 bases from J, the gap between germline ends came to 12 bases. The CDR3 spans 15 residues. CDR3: CASSQGLVRDTEAFF. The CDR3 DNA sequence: TGCGCCAGCAGCCAAGGACTAGTCAGGGACACTGAAGCTTTCTTT.

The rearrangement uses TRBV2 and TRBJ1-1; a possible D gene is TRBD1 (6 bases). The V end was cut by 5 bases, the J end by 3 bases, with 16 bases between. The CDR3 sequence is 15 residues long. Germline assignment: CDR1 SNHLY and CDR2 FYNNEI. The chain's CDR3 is CASSPRQVRDTEAFF. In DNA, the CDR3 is TGTGCCAGCAGTCCTCGACAGGTTAGGGACACTGAAGCTTTCTTT.

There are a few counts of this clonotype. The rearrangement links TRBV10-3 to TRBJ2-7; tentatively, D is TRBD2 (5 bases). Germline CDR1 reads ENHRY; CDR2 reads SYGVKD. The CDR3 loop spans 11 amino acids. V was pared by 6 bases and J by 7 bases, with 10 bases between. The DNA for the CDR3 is TGTGCCATCAGGGGATCGGGAGAGCAGTACGTC. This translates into CAIRGSGEQYV.